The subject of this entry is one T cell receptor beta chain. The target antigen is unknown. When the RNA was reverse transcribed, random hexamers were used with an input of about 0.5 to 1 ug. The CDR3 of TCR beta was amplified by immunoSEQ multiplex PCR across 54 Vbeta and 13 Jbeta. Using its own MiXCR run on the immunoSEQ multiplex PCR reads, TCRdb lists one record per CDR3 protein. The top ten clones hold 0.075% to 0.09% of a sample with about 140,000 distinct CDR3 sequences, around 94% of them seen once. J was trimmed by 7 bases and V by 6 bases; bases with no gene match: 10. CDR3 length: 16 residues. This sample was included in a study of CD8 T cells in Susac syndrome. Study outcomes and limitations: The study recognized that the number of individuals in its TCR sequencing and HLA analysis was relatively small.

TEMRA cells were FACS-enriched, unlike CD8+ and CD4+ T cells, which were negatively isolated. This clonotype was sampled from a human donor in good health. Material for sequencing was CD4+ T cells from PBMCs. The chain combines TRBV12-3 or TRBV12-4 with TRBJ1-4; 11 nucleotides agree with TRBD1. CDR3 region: CASSQTGQGAREKLFF. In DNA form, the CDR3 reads TGTGCCAGCAGCCAAACCGGACAGGGGGCACGTGAAAAACTGTTTTTT.